A single sample is the source of the 17 T cell receptor beta chains below, sequenced in a study of T cells after posttransplantation cyclophosphamide. TCRdb's table, derived via immunoSEQ multiplex PCR, lists solely in-frame clones and lacks some. The table shows about 32,000 clones, with about 90% occurring only once. The sample was PBMCs. Source of these receptors: a woman aged 40 to 50 with a blood cancer, CMV-positive, and with a related stem cell donor.

J is TRBJ2-5 and V is TRBV2, with 9 bases that match TRBD2. The CDR3 has 13 residues. Germline V CDR1 and CDR2: SNHLY, FYNNEI. With 4 bases clipped from V and 11 bases from J, the junction kept 8 bases outside the gene matches. Here the CDR3 reads CASSVASGEGQYF. CDR3 in DNA: TGTGCCAGCAGTGTGGCTAGCGGGGAAGGACAGTACTTC.

This clone appeared a few times. The chain uses TRBV2 and TRBJ2-7, with D possibly matching TRBD1 (6 bases). This CDR3 region has 13 residues. Trimming removed 6 bases from V and 4 bases from J, with 13 bases in between. The V gene's germline CDR1 is SNHLY and CDR2 FYNNEI. The CDR3 is CASRSGTSYEQYF. CDR3 in DNA: TGTGCCAGCAGATCCGGGACATCTTACGAGCAGTACTTC.

V and J are TRBV4-3 and TRBJ2-7; a weak D match, TRBD2 (6 bases). The V end lost 3 bases, the J end lost 0 bases, and 9 bases lay between the germline ends. From germline, CDR1 is LGHNA and CDR2 YSLEER. This CDR3 is built from 14 residues. The CDR3 sequence: CASSQRDHSYEQYF. The DNA of the CDR3 is TGCGCCAGCAGCCAGCGGGACCACTCCTACGAGCAGTACTTC.

The CDR3 region is CASSSSWYRGARYGYTF. The CDR3 nucleotides read TGTGCCAGCAGCTCCTCCTGGTACAGGGGGGCTCGCTATGGCTACACCTTC. The rearrangement links TRBV11-2 to TRBJ1-2, with 8 nucleotides matching TRBD1. CDR1 is SGHAT, CDR2 FQNNGV, per germline. V shed 4 bases, J shed 4 bases, and the junction held 14 bases outside the gene matches. The CDR3 runs to 17 residues.

The chain couples TRBV4-1 to TRBJ2-3; the match to TRBD2 covers 12 bases. Trimming removed 1 base from V and 5 bases from J; junction bases left unmatched: 7. This CDR3 is built from 17 residues. Germline V CDR1 and CDR2: MGHRA, YSYEKL. Written as DNA, the CDR3 is TGCGCCAGCAGCCAAGTGGCTAGCGGGGGGGGTATAGATACGCAGTATTTT. This codes for CASSQVASGGGIDTQYF.

The chain couples TRBV15 to TRBJ1-1, with D unclear. V was shortened by 0 bases and J by 3 bases, with 11 bases between the two germline ends. This CDR3 region has 15 residues. Germline CDR1 reads LNHNV; CDR2 reads YYDKDF (reference sequence). The chain's CDR3 is CATSRDPGSDTEAFF. As DNA, the CDR3 is TGTGCCACCAGCAGAGATCCGGGATCGGACACTGAAGCTTTCTTT.

This clone was seen only once. The genes are TRBV6-5 and TRBJ1-1; D gene unclear. CDR3 length equals 16 residues. CDR1 and CDR2 (germline): MNHEY, SVGAGI. V lost 0 bases to trimming and J lost 0 bases, with 11 bases between them. The CDR3 region is CASSYSLGLLNTEAFF. The CDR3 coding sequence is TGTGCCAGCAGTTACTCCTTAGGACTCCTGAACACTGAAGCTTTCTTT.

V and J are TRBV5-6 and TRBJ1-1; TRBD1 might be the D (5 bases). The CDR3 length is 13 residues. Looked up from germline, CDR1 is SGHDT and CDR2 is YYEEEE. Trimming removed 3 bases at V and 3 bases at J, with 9 bases between. The CDR3 spells CASSWDLDTEAFF. The CDR3 nucleotides are TGTGCCAGCAGCTGGGACTTGGACACTGAAGCTTTCTTT.

The chain links TRBV11-2 to TRBJ2-7, with 9 bases lining up with TRBD1. The CDR3 runs 16 residues. V lost 0 bases to trimming and J lost 1 base; unmatched junction nucleotides: 4. CDR1 is SGHAT and CDR2 is FQNNGV in the germline V gene. The CDR3 loop is CASSLDGGQGSYEQYF. The CDR3 DNA follows: TGTGCCAGCAGCTTAGATGGAGGACAGGGGTCCTACGAGCAGTACTTC.

The chain is built from TRBV19 and TRBJ2-7, with TRBD1 identical over 11 bases. Unmatched junction bases numbered 5, after V lost 7 bases and J lost 0 bases. The CDR3 loop spans 15 amino acids. Germline-derived CDR1 and CDR2 are LNHDA and SQIVND (reference sequence). This chain's CDR3 is CASTPGTGGSYEQYF. The CDR3 DNA reads TGTGCCAGTACTCCCGGGACAGGGGGCTCCTACGAGCAGTACTTC.

The chain recombines TRBV19 with TRBJ2-1; possible D gene TRBD2, 5 bases. V lost 5 bases and J lost 0, with 11 bases in between. The length of the CDR3 is 15 residues. CDR1 is LNHDA and CDR2 is SQIVND in the germline V gene (reference sequence). The CDR3 DNA sequence: TGTGCCAGTAGTGCGGGTTACCGCTCCTACAATGAGCAGTTCTTC. Translating it yields CASSAGYRSYNEQFF.

In its sample, this clone was seen once. The chain couples TRBV6-5 to TRBJ2-1; a possible D gene is TRBD2 (7 bases). V lost 8 bases, J lost 9 bases, and 14 bases lay in between. CDR1 MNHEY and CDR2 SVGAGI come from the germline V gene. This CDR3 comprises 12 residues. CDR3 DNA: TGTGCCAGCCTCCCGGGGGGCGGTGAGCAGTTCTTC. Encoded protein: CASLPGGGEQFF.

V gene TRBV7-9 combines with J gene TRBJ2-5, with D maybe TRBD2 (5 bases). The CDR3 is made up of 15 amino acids. Germline assignment: CDR1 SEHNR and CDR2 FQNEAQ (reference sequence). V was shortened by 5 bases and J by 6 bases, with 19 bases between the two germline ends. DNA of the CDR3: TGTGCCAGCAGCCTACTTCGGGGTTCAGCGAAGACCCAGTACTTC. Translating gives CASSLLRGSAKTQYF.

The V call is TRBV7-9, the J call TRBJ1-4; TRBD1 matches 7 bases. Germline V gives CDR1 SEHNR, CDR2 FQNEAQ (reference sequence). CDR3 length equals 15 residues. With 5 bases clipped from V and 0 bases from J, the junction kept 3 bases outside the gene matches. The CDR3: CASSPTGATNEKLFF. CDR3 sequence (DNA): TGTGCCAGCAGCCCCACAGGGGCAACTAATGAAAAACTGTTTTTT.

The chain joins TRBV18 to TRBJ2-1; no reliable D call. CDR1 and CDR2 from the germline V gene are KGHSH and LQKENI. The CDR3 loop spans 13 amino acids. V lost 2 bases and J 7 bases, leaving 9 bases between the germline ends. CDR3 region: CASSPVPLNEQFF. In DNA form, the CDR3 reads TGTGCCAGCTCACCAGTCCCTTTGAATGAGCAGTTCTTC.

This chain joins TRBV11-3 and TRBJ2-3, with 8 bases aligning to TRBD2. Germline CDR1 SGHNT, CDR2 YENEEA. V shed 4 bases, J shed 0 bases, and the junction held 6 bases outside the gene matches. The CDR3 loop spans 16 amino acids. The CDR3 reads CASSWSAGESTDTQYF. CDR3 bases: TGTGCCAGCAGCTGGTCAGCGGGGGAGAGCACAGATACGCAGTATTTT. Full variable domain (remainder filled in from reference TRBV11-3 and TRBJ2-3): EAGVVQSPRYKIIEKKQPVAFWCNPISGHNTLYWYLQNLGQGPELLIRYENEEAVDDSQLPKDRFSAERLKGVDSTLKIQPAELGDSAVYLCASSWSAGESTDTQYFGPGTRLTVL.

The chain combines TRBV9 with TRBJ2-5, with 12 bases matching TRBD2. J gave up 5 bases and V 0 bases, and 5 bases lay outside the gene matches. Germline CDR1 is SGDLS and CDR2 is YYNGEE. This CDR3 region has 16 residues. CDR3 region: CASSVALAGGRETQYF. In nucleotides, the CDR3 is TGTGCCAGCAGCGTAGCACTAGCGGGGGGCAGGGAGACCCAGTACTTC.